This T cell receptor (beta chain) was profiled in a study of technical replicates of blood from several donors. Sequencing was performed with immunoSEQ multiplex PCR; in TCRdb, only in-frame clones are kept and a portion is missing. This table holds 75,000 to 90,000 clones, roughly 92% found once. The CDR3 consists of 22 residues. Germline assignment: CDR1 MGHRA and CDR2 YSYEKL. V gave up 1 base and J gave up 3 bases; unmatched junction bases: 18. The receptor was derived from a human donor in good health. The rearrangement links TRBV4-1 to TRBJ2-2; 12 bases agree with TRBD2. The sample taken for sequencing was T cells isolated from PBMCs. The CDR3 region is CASSQGYLASASGRADTGELFF. CDR3 nucleotides: TGCGCCAGCAGCCAAGGTTATTTAGCTTCGGCTAGCGGGAGGGCCGACACCGGGGAGCTGTTTTTT.